Shown below are 13 T cell receptor beta chains from a single sample sequenced in a study of regulatory T cells in long-lasting Graves disease. Time point denoted: persistent/refractory GD, antithyroid drugs over 5 years with positive TRAb. The TCR library used RNA extracted from PBMCs. Arm-PCR of CDR3 regions and iRepertoire HTBI primers were used to build TCR beta libraries. MiXCR, applied by TCRdb to the multiplex PCR reads, yields one record per CDR3 protein. The profile shows about 290,000 distinct CDR3 sequences, around 23% of them singletons. This sample comprised peripheral blood mononuclear cells (PBMCs), obtained when the disease was refractory, from a patient treated with antithyroid drugs. The receptors stem from a female donor with Graves disease.

The chain joins TRBV27 to TRBJ1-1, with D uncertain. Germline V gene lookup returns CDR1 MNHEY and CDR2 SMNVEV (reference sequence). Trimming shortened V by 8 bases and J by 8 bases, and 12 bases separated the two germline ends. The CDR3 totals 11 residues. The CDR3, as DNA: TGTGCCAGCTACTGGACGGGGGAAGCTTTCTTT. Its protein is CASYWTGEAFF.

V is TRBV20-1 and J is TRBJ2-4; TRBD2 might be the D (5 bases). The germline V gene encodes CDR1 DFQATT and CDR2 SNEGSKA (reference sequence). V was trimmed by 5 bases and J by 6 bases, leaving 17 bases between them. The CDR3 has 14 amino acids. CDR3 loop: CSARVGVVRNIQYF. The CDR3 coding sequence is TGCAGTGCTCGGGTCGGGGTGGTCAGAAACATTCAGTACTTC.

The gene calls are TRBV7-9 and TRBJ1-1, with TRBD1 identical over 9 bases. V shed 5 bases, J shed 1 base, and the junction held 8 bases outside the gene matches. The CDR3 is made up of 16 amino acids. CDR1 and CDR2 from the germline V gene are SEHNR and FQNEAQ (reference sequence). Here the CDR3 reads CASSVPGQGTNTEAFF. The CDR3 DNA sequence: TGTGCCAGCAGCGTCCCGGGACAGGGAACGAACACTGAAGCTTTCTTT. Complete variable domain (other parts from reference TRBV7-9 and TRBJ1-1): DTGVSQNPRHKITKRGQNVTFRCDPISEHNRLYWYRQTLGQGPEFLTYFQNEAQLEKSRLLSDRFSAERPKGSFSTLEIQRTEQGDSAMYLCASSVPGQGTNTEAFFGQGTRLTVV.

The table lists this clonotype with many counts. The genes are TRBV28 and TRBJ2-7; 8 nucleotides align to TRBD1. Germline CDR1 and CDR2: MDHEN and SYDVKM. J gave up 4 bases and V 7 bases, and 9 bases lay outside the gene matches. CDR3 length equals 14 residues. DNA for the CDR3: TGTGCCAGCATCAGACAGGGGCAGGAGTACGAGCAGTACTTC. This codes for CASIRQGQEYEQYF.

Comment on this clonotype: Being one base from a much bigger clone, this may be a read error. This chain uses TRBV7-2 with TRBJ2-7; a weak D match, TRBD1 (7 bases). Trimming pared 0 bases from V and 4 bases from J, leaving 16 bases between. Germline-derived CDR1 and CDR2 are SGHTA and FQGNSA. The length of the CDR3 is 16 residues. CDR3 residues: CASSLAAGQRNYEQYF. The CDR3 nucleotides are TGTGCCAGCAGCTTAGCCGCGGGACAGAGAAATTACGAGCAGTACTTC.

This rearrangement joins TRBV6-1 to TRBJ2-7; 8 bases align to TRBD1. The germline gives CDR1 MNHNS, CDR2 SASEGT. Trimming cost V 6 bases and J 6 bases; bases outside gene matches: 4. The CDR3 length is 12 residues. The CDR3 loop is CASSLDRAEQYF. CDR3 DNA: TGTGCCAGCAGCCTGGACAGGGCCGAGCAGTACTTC.

This clonotype was seen only a few times. The V and J genes are TRBV20-1 and TRBJ1-2; 8 nucleotides align to TRBD1. The germline V gene encodes CDR1 DFQATT and CDR2 SNEGSKA (reference sequence). With V trimmed by 0 bases and J by 1 base, 4 bases remained unmatched. The CDR3 extends over 15 amino acids. The CDR3 DNA is TGCAGTGCTAGAGATAGGACAGGGAATAACTATGGCTACACCTTC. Translation: CSARDRTGNNYGYTF.

V is TRBV20-1 and J is TRBJ2-3; perhaps TRBD2 as D (6 bases). Germline V gene sequence: CDR1 DFQATT, CDR2 SNEGSKA (reference sequence). The ends were cut back, 6 bases at V and 0 bases at J, with 13 bases in the middle. This CDR3 has 14 amino acids. CDR3 region: CSATGTPSTDTQYF. The CDR3 region has the DNA TGCAGTGCAACCGGGACTCCTAGCACAGATACGCAGTATTTT.

There are many counts of this clonotype. The chain employs TRBV7-8 and TRBJ2-5; D unclear. The length of the CDR3 is 13 residues. V was shortened by 5 bases and J by 5 bases, with 12 bases between the two germline ends. CDR1 is SGHVS, CDR2 FQNEAQ, per germline. CDR3 in amino acids: CASSPLVMETQYF. CDR3 bases: TGTGCCAGCAGCCCCCTAGTGATGGAGACCCAGTACTTC.

This clonotype was seen many times. V usage is TRBV28 and J usage is TRBJ2-7, with 11 bases that match TRBD2. Germline values: CDR1 MDHEN, CDR2 SYDVKM. The CDR3 runs to 14 residues. The V and J ends lost 6 bases and 4 bases, in that order; junction bases with no gene match: 5. The CDR3 DNA follows: TGTGCCAGCAGACTTAGCGGGAGGGGGTACGAGCAGTACTTC. It yields the protein CASRLSGRGYEQYF.

This clonotype came up many times. The rearrangement links TRBV18 to TRBJ1-5, with D possibly TRBD1 on 5 matching bases. V was pared by 2 bases and J by 5 bases, with 7 bases between. This CDR3 is 13 amino acids long. Per the germline V gene, CDR1 is KGHSH and CDR2 is LQKENI. The CDR3, as DNA: TGTGCCAGCTCACCAGGGGCGGATCAGCCCCAGCATTTT. Amino acid sequence: CASSPGADQPQHF.

In its sample, this clonotype was seen a few times. V usage is TRBV7-3 and J usage is TRBJ2-7; 8 bases agree with TRBD1. Losses at the gene ends were 5 bases for V and 4 bases for J; bases not matched to a gene: 7. This CDR3 is 14 amino acids long. The germline CDR1 and CDR2 sequences are SGHTA and FQGTGA. The CDR3 protein is CASSPPQGAYEQYF. CDR3 nucleotides: TGTGCCAGCAGCCCACCGCAGGGGGCATACGAGCAGTACTTC.

J is TRBJ2-7 and V is TRBV6-1; D is ambiguous. The V gene's germline CDR1 is MNHNS and CDR2 SASEGT. This CDR3 is built from 12 residues. Trimming pared 8 bases from V and 4 bases from J, leaving 12 bases between. CDR3 region: CASRVSRYEQYF. The CDR3 DNA follows: TGTGCCAGCCGGGTTAGCAGGTACGAGCAGTACTTC.